These 32 T cell receptor beta chains came from one sample sequenced in a study of post-analysis software for immune sequencing data. No antigen has been identified for these receptors. TCR beta cDNA libraries had unique molecular identifiers. One entry per CDR3 protein, called by TCRdb with MiXCR from the PCR reads. The sample records about 810,000 distinct CDR3 sequences, about 50% being singletons. General study results and limits: TRBV5-6, TRBV5-1 and TRBV20-1 were among four or five TRBV segments more frequent in patients than controls.

Sequencing input: blood. Receptor source: a girl aged 5-17 years with multiple sclerosis.

This clonotype turned up a few times. This rearrangement joins TRBV5-1 to TRBJ2-1; the D is unclear. The CDR3 is 13 amino acids. CDR1 is SGHRS and CDR2 is YFSETQ in the germline V gene. Trimming took off 3 bases at V and 7 bases at J, with 11 bases between the two ends. For the CDR3, the DNA is TGCGCCAGCAGCTCGCCTCTGGGTAATGAGCAGTTCTTC. Protein: CASSSPLGNEQFF.

The rearrangement joins TRBV25-1 to TRBJ2-7, with D unclear. V was shortened by 4 bases and J by 7 bases, with 8 bases between the two germline ends. The germline CDR1 and CDR2 sequences are MGHDK and SYGVNS. CDR3 length: 11 residues. The DNA of the CDR3 is TGTGCCAGCAGTGGTCTTAGGGAGCAGTACTTC. This encodes CASSGLREQYF.

This clonotype was seen only a few times. Here the CDR3 reads CASSRGVSYNQPQHF. CDR3 bases: TGTGCCAGCAGCAGGGGAGTCAGCTACAATCAGCCCCAGCATTTT. J is TRBJ1-5 and V is TRBV12-3 or TRBV12-4; tentative D call: TRBD1 (6 bases). V lost 6 bases and J 3 bases, leaving 15 bases between the germline ends. The CDR3 is 15 amino acids.

The chain links TRBV20-1 to TRBJ2-3; 10 nucleotides align to TRBD2. CDR1 and CDR2 (germline): DFQATT, SNEGSKA (reference sequence). V shed 3 bases and J 4 bases; nucleotides not matched to a gene: 7. The CDR3 is 15 amino acids. The CDR3 region has the DNA TGCAGTGCTAGTGAGGTAGCGGGAGGTTCAGATACGCAGTATTTT. It is translated as CSASEVAGGSDTQYF.

This rearrangement joins TRBV7-9 to TRBJ2-1; 7 bases are a match to TRBD2. Germline V gives CDR1 SEHNR, CDR2 FQNEAQ (reference sequence). CDR3 length equals 15 residues. Trimming removed 5 bases from V and 8 bases from J; junction bases left unmatched: 12. CDR3 sequence reads: CASSPGLAETDEQFF. The CDR3 coding sequence is TGTGCCAGCAGCCCGGGGCTAGCGGAGACGGATGAGCAGTTCTTC.

This clonotype has just a few counts. V is TRBV29-1 and J is TRBJ1-2; 7 nucleotides match TRBD1. The CDR3 runs to 13 residues. Germline CDR1 and CDR2: SQVTM and ANQGSEA. Trimming took 7 bases from V and 4 from J; bases not matched to a gene: 9. In nucleotides, the CDR3 is TGCAGCGCCGGCCGGGACAGCTCCTATGGCTACACCTTC. It specifies CSAGRDSSYGYTF.

The V call is TRBV20-1, the J call TRBJ2-5; no reliable D call. Germline V gene lookup returns CDR1 DFQATT and CDR2 SNEGSKA (reference sequence). The CDR3 contains 13 residues. Trimming left V 6 bases short and J 4 bases short, with 15 bases between. This chain's CDR3 is CSAPNSGLETQYF. The CDR3 DNA reads as TGCAGTGCCCCAAATTCCGGTTTAGAGACCCAGTACTTC.

This chain links TRBV10-3 with TRBJ1-1, with D possibly matching TRBD1 (6 bases). The germline CDR1 and CDR2 sequences are ENHRY and SYGVKD. This CDR3 is 14 amino acids long. V was pared by 6 bases and J by 0 bases, with 11 bases between. DNA for the CDR3: TGTGCCATCAGGGCGACAGGATTGAACACTGAAGCTTTCTTT. Translating it yields CAIRATGLNTEAFF.

In this sample, this clonotype turned up a few times. The chain has TRBV15 and TRBJ2-7, with 12 bases matching TRBD1. The trim removed 1 base at V and 4 bases at J, leaving 8 bases unmatched. The CDR3 totals 17 residues. CDR1 is LNHNV and CDR2 is YYDKDF in the germline V gene (reference sequence). DNA of the CDR3: TGTGCCACCAGCAGAGTGGTAGGGACAGGGGGCGCTTACGAGCAGTACTTC. Translation gives CATSRVVGTGGAYEQYF.

For this clonotype: A much more abundant neighbour one base away suggests this may be a read error. The chain employs TRBV6-1 and TRBJ2-7, with D possibly TRBD1 on 5 matching bases. V lost 2 bases and J lost 5, with 7 bases in between. CDR3 length: 12 residues. Per the germline V gene, CDR1 is MNHNS and CDR2 is SASEGT. CDR3 amino acids: CASSEQGHEQYF. CDR3 nucleotides: TGTGCCAGCAGTGAACAGGGCCACGAGCAGTACTTC.

The chain joins TRBV7-9 to TRBJ2-6, with 7 bases fitting TRBD1. The CDR3 loop spans 20 amino acids. The V and J ends lost 2 bases and 2 bases, in that order; junction bases with no gene match: 15. CDR1 SEHNR and CDR2 FQNEAQ come from the germline V gene (reference sequence). CDR3 DNA sequence: TGTGCCAGCAGCTTACTATCGGGACAGCCTGACCTAGCTGGGGCCAACGTCCTGACTTTC. It specifies CASSLLSGQPDLAGANVLTF. Full variable domain (missing parts from reference TRBV7-9 and TRBJ2-6): DTGVSQNPRHKITKRGQNVTFRCDPISEHNRLYWYRQTLGQGPEFLTYFQNEAQLEKSRLLSDRFSAERPKGSFSTLEIQRTEQGDSAMYLCASSLLSGQPDLAGANVLTFGAGSRLTVL.

A few counts support this clonotype. This chain uses TRBV10-3 with TRBJ2-1, with D possibly being TRBD1 or TRBD2 (5 bases each). The V and J ends lost 9 bases and 11 bases respectively, with 26 bases between them. This CDR3 is 15 amino acids long. Germline CDR1 reads ENHRY; CDR2 reads SYGVKD. The CDR3 sequence is CAISSHPTEGHQQFF. The CDR3 DNA is TGTGCCATTTCTTCCCATCCAACCGAGGGGCACCAGCAGTTCTTC.

The chain combines TRBV5-4 with TRBJ1-1; no reliable D call. The CDR3 has 13 amino acids. The ends were cut back, 4 bases at V and 3 bases at J, with 10 bases in the middle. CDR1 is SGHNT and CDR2 is YYREEE in the germline V gene (reference sequence). In DNA, the CDR3 is TGTGCCAGCAGCGGCCGGCAGCACACTGAAGCTTTCTTT. Encoded protein: CASSGRQHTEAFF. The whole variable domain, filled in from reference TRBV5-4 and TRBJ1-1, reads ETGVTQSPTHLIKTRGQQVTLRCSSQSGHNTVSWYQQALGQGPQFIFQYYREEENGRGNFPPRFSGLQFPNYSSELNVNALELDDSALYLCASSGRQHTEAFFGQGTRLTVV.

The chain uses TRBV12-3 or TRBV12-4 and TRBJ2-1; 9 nucleotides agree with TRBD2. The trim removed 1 base at V and 9 bases at J, leaving 10 bases unmatched. This CDR3 spans 16 amino acids. The CDR3 here is CASSLGRASGAGEQFF. The CDR3 coding sequence is TGTGCCAGCAGTTTAGGGAGGGCTAGCGGGGCAGGTGAGCAGTTCTTC.

This chain links TRBV25-1 with TRBJ2-5, with TRBD1 as a possible D gene (6 bases). V was clipped by 8 bases and J by 1 base, with 11 bases between them. This CDR3 is built from 13 residues. CDR1 is MGHDK and CDR2 is SYGVNS in the germline V gene. The DNA of the CDR3 is TGTGCCAGCGTCCCCAGGGGCCAAGAGACCCAGTACTTC. This gives the protein CASVPRGQETQYF.

This rearrangement joins TRBV28 to TRBJ2-5; possibly TRBD1 or TRBD2 for D (5 bases each). Germline CDR1 reads MDHEN; CDR2 reads SYDVKM. This CDR3 contains 15 residues. The germline V and J ends were trimmed by 2 bases and 4 bases, with 14 bases remaining between them. As DNA, the CDR3 is TGTGCCAGCAGTTTACCCGGGACGGCCTTAGAGACCCAGTACTTC. Translated, it gives CASSLPGTALETQYF.

V is TRBV29-1 and J is TRBJ2-4, with a tentative D call TRBD1 (6 bases). The germline CDR1 and CDR2 sequences are SQVTM and ANQGSEA. V was trimmed by 0 bases and J by 3 bases, leaving 18 bases between them. The CDR3 runs to 17 residues. This CDR3 reads CSVEDRQAHTNKNIQYF. In DNA form, the CDR3 reads TGCAGCGTTGAAGATCGACAGGCCCACACTAACAAAAACATTCAGTACTTC. The full variable domain, with the rest looked up from reference TRBV29-1 and TRBJ2-4, is SAVISQKPSRDICQRGTSLTIQCQVDSQVTMMFWYRQQPGQSLTLIATANQGSEATYESGFVIDKFPISRPNLTFSTLTVSNMSPEDSSIYLCSVEDRQAHTNKNIQYFGAGTRLSVL.

The chain recombines TRBV5-1 with TRBJ2-3; tentative D call: TRBD1 (6 bases). Germline V gene lookup returns CDR1 SGHRS and CDR2 YFSETQ. The CDR3 is made up of 15 amino acids. Trimming took 0 bases from V and 4 from J, leaving 12 bases between them. CDR3 coding DNA: TGCGCCAGCAGCTTGGGACGCGGACAGCCAGATACGCAGTATTTT. Its translation: CASSLGRGQPDTQYF. The full variable domain, its missing parts supplied by reference TRBV5-1 and TRBJ2-3, is KAGVTQTPRYLIKTRGQQVTLSCSPISGHRSVSWYQQTPGQGLQFLFEYFSETQRNKGNFPGRFSGRQFSNSRSEMNVSTLELGDSALYLCASSLGRGQPDTQYFGPGTRLTVL.

V is TRBV29-1 and J is TRBJ1-4, with D maybe TRBD1 (5 bases). This CDR3 spans 15 amino acids. Germline lookup yields CDR1 SQVTM and CDR2 ANQGSEA. V gave up 4 bases and J gave up 0 bases, with 12 bases separating them. The CDR3 here is CSVGSGGSTNEKLFF. The CDR3 nucleotides are TGCAGCGTTGGGTCCGGGGGGTCAACTAATGAAAAACTGTTTTTT.

This clonotype was found a few times. The CDR3 protein is CASRSGQVGWRQYF. Written as DNA, the CDR3 is TGTGCCAGCAGATCCGGACAGGTCGGGTGGAGGCAGTACTTC. V and J are TRBV7-2 and TRBJ2-5; TRBD1 agrees at 7 bases. The CDR3 loop spans 14 amino acids. The ends lost 6 bases at V and 11 bases at J; junction bases unmatched: 15. Germline assignment: CDR1 SGHTA and CDR2 FQGNSA. The full variable domain, its missing parts supplied by reference TRBV7-2 and TRBJ2-5, is GAGVSQSPSNKVTEKGKDVELRCDPISGHTALYWYRQSLGQGLEFLIYFQGNSAPDKSGLPSDRFSAERTGGSVSTLTIQRTQQEDSAVYLCASRSGQVGWRQYFGPGTRLLVL.

In this sample, this clonotype turned up a few times. This chain uses TRBV10-3 with TRBJ2-5, with D hard to call. Per the germline V gene, CDR1 is ENHRY and CDR2 is SYGVKD. This CDR3 region has 14 residues. The ends were cut back, 0 bases at V and 2 bases at J, with 7 bases in the middle. In nucleotides, the CDR3 is TGTGCCATCAGTGAGTCAAACCAGCAAGAGACCCAGTACTTC. Protein: CAISESNQQETQYF.

The chain uses TRBV29-1 and TRBJ2-7, with 7 positions matching TRBD2. This CDR3 is built from 12 residues. Losses at the gene ends were 4 bases for V and 2 bases for J; bases not matched to a gene: 2. Germline CDR1 and CDR2: SQVTM and ANQGSEA. In DNA, the CDR3 is TGCAGCGTTGGAGGGACTACCTACGAGCAGTACTTC. Encoded protein: CSVGGTTYEQYF.

CDR3: CAISESVSSTDTQYF. Here the CDR3 DNA reads TGTGCCATCAGTGAGTCAGTCTCGAGCACAGATACGCAGTATTTT. The rearrangement joins TRBV10-3 to TRBJ2-3, with unresolved D. CDR3 length: 15 amino acids. V dropped 0 bases and J dropped 0 bases, with 7 bases sitting between them. In germline, CDR1 is ENHRY, CDR2 SYGVKD.

The chain joins TRBV18 to TRBJ2-4; D not certain. The germline CDR1 and CDR2 sequences are KGHSH and LQKENI. Deletions cut 4 bases from V and 4 bases from J, with 11 bases between. The CDR3 consists of 14 residues. The CDR3 DNA reads as TGTGCCAGCTCACGGGCAGAGATAAAAAACATTCAGTACTTC. Protein: CASSRAEIKNIQYF.

This clonotype came up a few times. Germline and junction disagree at one end, which may indicate a read error. This sequence joins TRBV5-1 and TRBJ1-2, with D unresolved. The germline CDR1 and CDR2 sequences are SGHRS and YFSETQ. This CDR3 has 14 residues. The CDR3 protein is CASSLSGGNYGYTF. CDR3 DNA sequence: TGTGCCAGCAGCTTATCGGGCGGGAACTATGGCTACACCTTC.

The table lists this clonotype with a few counts. The chain couples TRBV4-1 to TRBJ2-1; D remains ambiguous. Deletions cut 3 bases from V and 0 bases from J, with 6 bases between. There are 14 residues in the CDR3. CDR1 and CDR2 (germline): MGHRA, YSYEKL. The DNA for the CDR3 is TGCGCCAGCAGCCAGGAGAGCTCCTACAATGAGCAGTTCTTC. Translating it yields CASSQESSYNEQFF.

The rearrangement uses TRBV5-1 and TRBJ1-2, with 7 bases that match TRBD1. The germline V gene has CDR1 SGHRS and CDR2 YFSETQ. After removal of 4 bases from V and 2 bases from J, the junction contained 5 bases not matched to a gene. The CDR3 contains 14 residues. As DNA, the CDR3 is TGCGCCAGCAGCAGTGACAGGGCGAACTATGGCTACACCTTC. It is translated as CASSSDRANYGYTF.

This clonotype came up a few times. The chain couples TRBV13 to TRBJ1-2; 9 bases fit TRBD1. The CDR3 loop spans 14 amino acids. CDR1 and CDR2 from the germline V gene are PRHDT and FYEKMQ (reference sequence). Unmatched junction bases numbered 9, after V lost 5 bases and J lost 8 bases. The CDR3 loop reads CASSKQGAREGYTF. Written as DNA, the CDR3 is TGTGCCAGCAGCAAACAGGGGGCGCGAGAAGGCTACACCTTC. The whole variable domain, remainder taken from reference TRBV13 and TRBJ1-2, is AAGVIQSPRHLIKEKRETATLKCYPIPRHDTVYWYQQGPGQDPQFLISFYEKMQSDKGSIPDRFSAQQFSDYHSELNMSSLELGDSALYFCASSKQGAREGYTFGSGTRLTVV.

This clonotype has only a few counts. The gene calls are TRBV29-1 and TRBJ2-7; either TRBD1 or TRBD2 may supply D (5 bases each). The germline V gene encodes CDR1 SQVTM and CDR2 ANQGSEA. Between the trimmed V and J ends, which lost 5 bases and 4 bases, there was a span of 15 bases. CDR3 length equals 13 residues. The DNA of the CDR3 is TGCAGCGTTCGGGACGGCCTTGGATACGAGCAGTACTTC. Amino acid sequence: CSVRDGLGYEQYF.

The CDR3 DNA is TGTGCCACCAGTGAGGCCAGACCCTACGAGCAGTACTTC. As protein: CATSEARPYEQYF. The chain links TRBV24-1 to TRBJ2-7; D unresolved. V was trimmed by 4 bases and J by 2 bases, leaving 8 bases between them. The germline gives CDR1 KGHDR, CDR2 SFDVKD. CDR3 length: 13 amino acids.

This clonotype was counted between two and nine times. V usage is TRBV20-1 and J usage is TRBJ2-3, with 9 bases that match TRBD2. CDR1 and CDR2 (germline): DFQATT, SNEGSKA (reference sequence). The CDR3 runs to 15 residues. Trimming cost V 2 bases and J 5 bases; bases outside gene matches: 8. The CDR3 loop is CSARLTSGPEDTQYF. CDR3 nucleotide sequence: TGCAGTGCTAGACTTACTAGCGGGCCCGAAGATACGCAGTATTTT.

This clonotype turned up a few times. V usage is TRBV29-1 and J usage is TRBJ2-3; possible D gene TRBD2, 5 bases. The length of the CDR3 is 17 residues. Germline V gene sequence: CDR1 SQVTM, CDR2 ANQGSEA. V shed 6 bases and J shed 14 bases, with 36 bases lying between them. The CDR3 DNA reads as TGCAGCGTCTTTGATCCCCAGCGTGCAGAAGCCAACCGGAGGTTGTATTTT. Translating it yields CSVFDPQRAEANRRLYF.